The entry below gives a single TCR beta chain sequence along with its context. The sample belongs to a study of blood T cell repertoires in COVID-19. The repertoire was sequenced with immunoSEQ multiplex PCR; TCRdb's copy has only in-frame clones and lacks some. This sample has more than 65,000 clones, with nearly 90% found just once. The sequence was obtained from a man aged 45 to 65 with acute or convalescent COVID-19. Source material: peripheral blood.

CDR3 bases: TGTGCCTGCGGGCGACCGGGACATCATATGAACACTGAAGCTTTCTTT. Translating it yields CACGRPGHHMNTEAFF. The genes are TRBV30 and TRBJ1-1; TRBD1 might be the D (6 bases). Germline V gene data show CDR1 as GTSNPN and CDR2 as SVGIG (reference sequence). The V gene lost 6 bases and the J gene lost 0 bases, with 20 bases spanning the gap. This CDR3 has 16 amino acids.